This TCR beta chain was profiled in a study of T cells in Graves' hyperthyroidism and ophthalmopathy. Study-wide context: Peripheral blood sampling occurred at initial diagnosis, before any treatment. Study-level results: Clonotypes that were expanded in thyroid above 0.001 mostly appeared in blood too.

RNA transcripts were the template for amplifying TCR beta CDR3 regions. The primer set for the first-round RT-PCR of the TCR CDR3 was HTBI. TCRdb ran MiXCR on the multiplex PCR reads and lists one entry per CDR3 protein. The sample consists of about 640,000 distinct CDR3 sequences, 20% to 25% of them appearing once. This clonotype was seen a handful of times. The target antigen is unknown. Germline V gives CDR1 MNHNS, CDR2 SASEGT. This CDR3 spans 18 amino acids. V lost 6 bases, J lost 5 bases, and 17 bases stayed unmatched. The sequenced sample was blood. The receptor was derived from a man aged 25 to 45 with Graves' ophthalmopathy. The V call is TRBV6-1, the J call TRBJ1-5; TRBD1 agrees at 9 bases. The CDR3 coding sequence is TGTGCCAGCAGGGAGAGGGTTGGGGGACAGGGTAATGATCAGCCCCAGCATTTT. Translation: CASRERVGGQGNDQPQHF.